Below, 3 T cell receptor beta chains from the same sample are listed, as sequenced in a study of blood T cell repertoires in COVID-19. TCRdb's copy holds only in-frame clones and misses some; the assay was immunoSEQ multiplex PCR. This sample has under 200,000 clones, with around 84% found just once. Sequencing was carried out using peripheral blood. Receptor source: a woman between 70 and 85 years old with COVID-19, enrolled during active disease.

The chain recombines TRBV30 with TRBJ1-5; maybe TRBD1 (6 bases). Germline loops: CDR1 GTSNPN, CDR2 SVGIG (reference sequence). CDR3 length: 15 residues. V lost 5 bases to trimming and J lost 8 bases, with 22 bases between them. The CDR3 region is CAWGRFGGALEPQHF. The CDR3 coding sequence is TGTGCCTGGGGAAGGTTCGGGGGGGCTTTGGAGCCCCAGCATTTT.

This chain links TRBV14 with TRBJ2-1; unclear D gene. This CDR3 spans 14 amino acids. Trimming removed 2 bases at V and 3 bases at J, with 8 bases between. Germline V CDR1 and CDR2: SGHDN, FVKESK. CDR3 in amino acids: CASSQTVVYNEQFF. For the CDR3, the DNA is TGTGCCAGCAGCCAAACTGTCGTCTACAATGAGCAGTTCTTC.

This chain joins TRBV6-2 or TRBV6-3 and TRBJ1-5; TRBD1 aligns across 7 bases. The CDR3 totals 14 residues. The germline V gene encodes CDR1 MNHEY and CDR2 SVGEGT. V dropped 4 bases and J dropped 7; count of bases not matched to a gene: 7. The CDR3 here is CASSSNRGRQPQHF. The DNA of the CDR3 is TGTGCCAGCAGTTCCAACAGGGGAAGGCAGCCCCAGCATTTT.